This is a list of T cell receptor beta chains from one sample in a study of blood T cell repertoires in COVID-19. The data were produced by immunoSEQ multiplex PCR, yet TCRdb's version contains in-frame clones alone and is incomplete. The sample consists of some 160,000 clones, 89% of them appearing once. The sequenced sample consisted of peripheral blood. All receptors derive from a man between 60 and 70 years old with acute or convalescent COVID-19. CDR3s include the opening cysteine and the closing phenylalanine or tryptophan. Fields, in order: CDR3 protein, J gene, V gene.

CDR3aa: CASSFRGPYTDTQYF; j_gene: TRBJ2-3; v_gene: TRBV7-9
CDR3aa: CASSEYKEQFF; j_gene: TRBJ2-1; v_gene: TRBV6-1
CDR3aa: CASSPTIGGNQPQHF; j_gene: TRBJ1-5; v_gene: TRBV18
CDR3aa: CASSPQGLEAFF; j_gene: TRBJ1-1; v_gene: TRBV27
CDR3aa: CASSQGPEGRPQHF; j_gene: TRBJ1-5; v_gene: TRBV4-3
CDR3aa: CASSPTGQGVNQPQHF; j_gene: TRBJ1-5; v_gene: TRBV7-2
CDR3aa: CASSLTSGASQYF; j_gene: TRBJ2-3; v_gene: TRBV5-1
CDR3aa: CASRTGTGGNEQFF; j_gene: TRBJ2-1; v_gene: TRBV5-1
CDR3aa: CASSSKGARDTEAFF; j_gene: TRBJ1-1; v_gene: TRBV11-2
CDR3aa: CASSRGLNEQYF; j_gene: TRBJ2-7; v_gene: TRBV6-2/TRBV6-3
CDR3aa: CASSPIPGAQNIQYF; j_gene: TRBJ2-4; v_gene: TRBV5-1
CDR3aa: CASSLQGLVNQPQHF; j_gene: TRBJ1-5; v_gene: TRBV5-6
CDR3aa: CASSLRDRAAGEAFF; j_gene: TRBJ1-1; v_gene: TRBV4-3
CDR3aa: CASSATGSRNTIYF; j_gene: TRBJ1-3; v_gene: TRBV5-6
CDR3aa: CASTPGAAGAANYGYTF; j_gene: TRBJ1-2; v_gene: TRBV19
CDR3aa: CASSSLLNTEAFF; j_gene: TRBJ1-1; v_gene: TRBV12-3/TRBV12-4
CDR3aa: CASSFSLDRVETQYF; j_gene: TRBJ2-5; v_gene: TRBV7-9
CDR3aa: CASSLTMTGSRSGTEAFF; j_gene: TRBJ1-1; v_gene: TRBV11-2
CDR3aa: CASSQGQVDRSYEQYF; j_gene: TRBJ2-7; v_gene: TRBV5-5
CDR3aa: CSASRGHYEQYF; j_gene: TRBJ2-7; v_gene: TRBV20-1
CDR3aa: CASSLATSGGQRARTQYF; j_gene: TRBJ2-5; v_gene: TRBV7-2
CDR3aa: CAILRQTNTEAFF; j_gene: TRBJ1-1; v_gene: TRBV6-6
CDR3aa: CASSSRLDTQYF; j_gene: TRBJ2-3; v_gene: TRBV9